The TCR beta chain described here comes from a study of shared clonotypes between healthy human individuals. Study information: Per-donor plates numbered three CD4 naive, three CD4 memory, two CD8 naive and one CD8 memory.

Sequencing was performed with immunoSEQ multiplex PCR; in TCRdb, only in-frame clones are kept and a portion is missing. Among roughly 2 million clones, around 95% were seen once, and the ten largest hold roughly 0.13%. Notes on this clone: What it binds is unknown.

Naive CD45RA+ and memory CD45RA-negative subsets were split from CD4+ cells. Findings and limits, study-wide: Measured sharing among donors was expected to vary with sequencing depth. When naive CD4 clonotypes were compared across a few donors, roughly 4.9% were shared.

CDR1 is MGHRA, CDR2 YSYEKL, per germline. Trimming at V came to 5 bases and at J to 4 bases, leaving 15 bases not matched to a gene. CDR3 size: 19 residues. The chain links TRBV4-1 to TRBJ2-1, with 12 bases lining up with TRBD2. The TCR originated in a man younger than 30 in good health. Sequencing used naive CD4+ T cells sorted from blood. Subset meaning: CD45RA+ positively selected. CDR3 loop: CASSSRLAGETGWYNEQFF. As DNA, the CDR3 is TGCGCCAGCAGCTCCCGACTAGCGGGGGAGACCGGGTGGTACAATGAGCAGTTCTTC.